Detailed here is one TCR beta chain. This record comes from a study of Ad26.COV2.S vaccination and SARS-CoV-2 variants. Whole-study context: Donor joined the COV1001 Ad26.COV2.S trial arm.

The germline V gene encodes CDR1 GTSNPN and CDR2 SVGIG (reference sequence). V lost 2 bases, J lost 10 bases, and 15 bases lay in between. The CDR3 consists of 13 residues. Treatment given: 15 to 20 received Ad26.COV2.S at low or high dose, single or two shots; roughly five received placebo; per-sample allocation not given. Specimen acquisition occurred on day 63 following the initial vaccine or placebo injection. TCRdb keeps only in-frame clones here, not all; method: immunoSEQ multiplex PCR. Of 240,000 or so clones in the sample, roughly 90% were seen once. This TCR was sampled from a person aged 18 to 59 who received the Ad26.COV2.S COVID-19 vaccine or a placebo. V gene TRBV30 combines with J gene TRBJ2-1; D is possibly TRBD1 or TRBD2 (5 bases each). Sequenced here: peripheral blood, sampled in a trial of Ad26.COV2.S vaccine versus placebo. The CDR3 spells CAWSWGTRNEQFF. DNA for the CDR3: TGTGCCTGGAGTTGGGGGACGCGCAACGAGCAGTTCTTC.